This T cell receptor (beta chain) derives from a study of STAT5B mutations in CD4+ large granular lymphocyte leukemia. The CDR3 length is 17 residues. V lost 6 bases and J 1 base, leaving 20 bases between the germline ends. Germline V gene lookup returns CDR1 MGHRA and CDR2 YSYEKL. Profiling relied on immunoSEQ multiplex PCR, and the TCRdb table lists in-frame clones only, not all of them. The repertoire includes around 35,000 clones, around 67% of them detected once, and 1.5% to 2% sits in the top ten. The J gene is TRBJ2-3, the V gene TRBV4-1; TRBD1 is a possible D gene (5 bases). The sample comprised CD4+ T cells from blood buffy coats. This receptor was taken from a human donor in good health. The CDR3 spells CASRYMAQGLGTDTQYF. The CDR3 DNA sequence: TGCGCCAGCAGGTACATGGCCCAGGGTCTCGGCACAGATACGCAGTATTTT.